A single sample gave rise to the 6 T cell receptor beta chains below, sequenced in a study of T cells in tuberculosis. Data came from immunoSEQ multiplex PCR; TCRdb stores just in-frame clones and leaves some out. The sample has about 36,000 clones, over 90% seen once. The sample consisted of PBMCs. The receptors come from a donor aged 10 to 29 with latent tuberculosis or without tuberculosis infection.

The chain carries TRBV5-1 and TRBJ2-7; no reliable D call. This CDR3 spans 14 amino acids. CDR1 is SGHRS, CDR2 YFSETQ, per germline. V was clipped by 0 bases and J by 0 bases, with 7 bases between them. The CDR3 region has the DNA TGCGCCAGCAGCTTGGTGACACCCTCCTACGAGCAGTACTTC. Translating gives CASSLVTPSYEQYF. The full variable domain, its missing parts supplied by reference TRBV5-1 and TRBJ2-7, is KAGVTQTPRYLIKTRGQQVTLSCSPISGHRSVSWYQQTPGQGLQFLFEYFSETQRNKGNFPGRFSGRQFSNSRSEMNVSTLELGDSALYLCASSLVTPSYEQYFGPGTRLTVT.

The chain has TRBV19 and TRBJ2-7, with 8 nucleotides matching TRBD1. Germline lookup yields CDR1 LNHDA and CDR2 SQIVND (reference sequence). The CDR3 has 16 amino acids. After removal of 4 bases from V and 2 bases from J, the junction contained 10 bases not matched to a gene. The CDR3, as DNA: TGTGCCAGTAGTACACCGACAGGGGTGGATCCCTACGAGCAGTACTTC. Its protein is CASSTPTGVDPYEQYF.

The chain links TRBV4-1 to TRBJ2-3, with 11 bases fitting TRBD2. V trimming: 0 bases; J trimming: 5 bases; junction bases outside the gene matches: 7. Germline V gives CDR1 MGHRA, CDR2 YSYEKL. The CDR3 runs 17 residues. Here the CDR3 reads CASSQDPSGGPLDTQYF. CDR3 nucleotide sequence: TGCGCCAGCAGCCAAGATCCTAGCGGGGGGCCGTTAGATACGCAGTATTTT.

V is TRBV6-6 and J is TRBJ2-1; weak D call: TRBD2 (6 bases). This CDR3 has 14 amino acids. The germline V and J ends were trimmed by 7 bases and 6 bases, with 16 bases remaining between them. Germline V CDR1 and CDR2: MNHNY, SVGAGI (reference sequence). The chain's CDR3 is CASTPGSGSNEQFF. The DNA of the CDR3 is TGTGCCAGCACCCCGGGCTCCGGGAGCAATGAGCAGTTCTTC.

The J gene is TRBJ1-2, the V gene TRBV6-1; no reliable D call. Trimming removed 9 bases at V and 2 bases at J, with 16 bases between. CDR3 length equals 14 residues. In germline, CDR1 is MNHNS, CDR2 SASEGT. CDR3 amino acids: CASPLPSVNYGYTF. The CDR3 nucleotides read TGTGCCAGTCCATTGCCATCGGTCAACTATGGCTACACCTTC.

The chain links TRBV5-6 to TRBJ1-1; 7 positions agree with TRBD1. CDR1 is SGHDT and CDR2 is YYEEEE in the germline V gene. V was clipped by 4 bases and J by 2 bases; unmatched bases: 14. The CDR3 is 17 amino acids. The DNA for the CDR3 is TGTGCCAGCAGCCCGGACAGGCCTTTGTTAACTAACACTGAAGCTTTCTTT. Translation: CASSPDRPLLTNTEAFF.